This T cell receptor beta chain was captured in a study of TIL therapy for anti-PD-1-resistant metastatic lung cancer. Study-level background: Progressing patients received lymphodepletion, expanded TIL infusion and IL-2. Most patients had lung adenocarcinoma; several tumors were EGFR-mutant, two ALK-rearranged; half smoked currently or formerly. Whole-study findings and limits: The baseline peripheral repertoire was partially replaced by infused TIL clonotypes that later decayed. Patients were highly selected, enriched for treatment-naive, never-smoker and oncogene-addicted cases.

Comment on this clone: Its antigen remains unknown.

The CDR3 loop spans 14 amino acids. Germline values: CDR1 SGHAT, CDR2 FQDESV (reference sequence). The V gene lost 5 bases and the J gene lost 2 bases, with 10 bases spanning the gap. Sequencing used immunoSEQ v3. Libraries were prepared by immunoSEQ multiplex PCR; TCRdb keeps only in-frame clonotypes and omits some of them. The sample lists 30,000 or so clones, roughly 69% occurring once. Regarding time point: pre-treatment sample, taken before nivolumab and TIL therapy. The genes are TRBV11-1 and TRBJ2-1; D possibly corresponds to TRBD2 (6 bases). This receptor was obtained from a woman aged 30 to 85 with non-small cell lung cancer. The sample consisted of blood, taken at baseline. The CDR3 sequence is CASSKWEAYNEQFF. The CDR3 DNA reads TGTGCCAGCAGCAAGTGGGAGGCCTACAATGAGCAGTTCTTC. Combining the CDR3 with reference TRBV11-1 and TRBJ2-1 gives the whole variable domain EAEVAQSPRYKITEKSQAVAFWCDPISGHATLYWYRQILGQGPELLVQFQDESVVDDSQLPKDRFSAERLKGVDSTLKIQPAELGDSAMYLCASSKWEAYNEQFFGPGTRLTVL.